Reported below is one T cell receptor (beta chain). Its target is unknown. V was clipped by 4 bases and J by 8 bases; unmatched bases: 15. The CDR3 extends over 16 amino acids. Germline V CDR1 and CDR2: SGHRS, YFSETQ. The library tagged each cDNA molecule with unique molecular identifiers. TCRdb processed the RACE reads anew with MiXCR; each CDR3 protein has one entry. The sample lists 90,000 to 140,000 distinct CDR3 sequences; 30% to 35% were seen once. The data derive from a study of human T cells and chemical hapten exposure. For the study at large: Patch tests put 0.01% DPC on the upper back, read at 6 days. Minor pooled library volume differences mainly drove per-sample TCR yield variation. Findings of the study overall: Controls had significantly fewer large CDR3 similarity clusters than were formed by expanded TCRs.

Regarding time point: patch test 3, about 24 weeks after DPC sensitization. Indicated treatment: therapeutic diphenylcyclopropenone sensitization with weekly scalp DPC. The chain has TRBV5-1 and TRBJ2-1; TRBD1 matches at 7 bases. The specimen was whole blood, collected in connection with sensitization to the hapten diphenylcyclopropenone (DPC). This TCR came from a man in his forties or fifties with alopecia areata. Some clones in this sample may be carry-over from other donors' samples. The CDR3, as DNA: TGCGCCAGCAGCCCCGTCAGGGGCAGGGGGTACGATGAGCAGTTCTTC. Amino acids: CASSPVRGRGYDEQFF. Full variable domain (rest looked up from reference TRBV5-1 and TRBJ2-1): KAGVTQTPRYLIKTRGQQVTLSCSPISGHRSVSWYQQTPGQGLQFLFEYFSETQRNKGNFPGRFSGRQFSNSRSEMNVSTLELGDSALYLCASSPVRGRGYDEQFFGPGTRLTVL.